In this sample, the clone carrying this T cell receptor (beta chain) turned up once. The data are from a study of blood T cell repertoires in COVID-19. From germline, CDR1 is LNHDA and CDR2 SQIVND (reference sequence). Trimming took off 6 bases at V and 5 bases at J, with 17 bases between the two ends. There are 15 residues in the CDR3. Allocation to cohorts depended on clinical history reported by the participants. Recovered status in Cohort 3 required two negative PCRs, clearance, or symptom resolution. The assay was immunoSEQ multiplex PCR, and TCRdb's table has in-frame clones only and misses some. The sample lists hundreds of thousands of clones, approximately 90% occurring once.

The rearrangement links TRBV19 to TRBJ1-5; perhaps TRBD1 as D (5 bases). The receptor was derived from a woman in her fifties or sixties who had recovered from COVID-19. Material: PBMCs or T cells enriched from blood (not recorded which). The CDR3 region is CASRGQGSIDQPQHF. The DNA of the CDR3 is TGTGCCAGTAGGGGTCAGGGCAGTATTGATCAGCCCCAGCATTTT.